The 6 T cell receptor beta chains in this list originate from one sample, sequenced in a study of blood T cells in healthy people across ages. For the second PCR, which ran for roughly 6 to 12 cycles, a sample-barcoded 5' primer and a J-beta primer mix were used. TCRdb reprocessed the 5' RACE reads with MiXCR, giving one entry per CDR3 protein. The sample has 730,000 or so distinct CDR3 sequences, 43% seen once; the top ten hold around 20%. The sample comprised blood. Receptor source: a woman aged 60-75 years in good health.

The V call is TRBV27, the J call TRBJ2-7, with TRBD2 as a possible D gene (6 bases). The CDR3 spans 19 residues. Germline V gene data show CDR1 as MNHEY and CDR2 as SMNVEV (reference sequence). The ends were cut back, 0 bases at V and 0 bases at J, with 21 bases in the middle. This CDR3 is CASSLSRRGGAGSSYEQYF. DNA for the CDR3: TGTGCCAGCAGTTTATCAAGGCGGGGTGGAGCGGGCAGCTCCTACGAGCAGTACTTC.

This clonotype occurred a few times. A clone one base away is much larger, so this may be a read error. The V and J genes are TRBV24-1 and TRBJ2-1, with D unresolved. The J call is in doubt because the DNA end fits TRBJ2-7 better. This CDR3 contains 16 residues. The V gene's germline CDR1 is KGHDR and CDR2 SFDVKD. DNA for the CDR3: TGTGCCACCAGTGACCAACTCAGAGCTGGGTACAATGAGCAGTACTTC. This gives the protein CATSDQLRAGYNEQYF.

J is TRBJ2-7 and V is TRBV5-5, with D possibly matching TRBD2 (5 bases). This CDR3 comprises 14 residues. The germline V and J ends were trimmed by 4 bases and 0 bases, with 11 bases remaining between them. Germline V gene sequence: CDR1 SGHKS, CDR2 YYEKEE (reference sequence). CDR3 sequence reads: CASSQDWGSYEQYF. CDR3 DNA: TGTGCCAGCAGCCAGGACTGGGGCTCCTACGAGCAGTACTTC.

This sequence joins TRBV6-5 and TRBJ2-7, with D maybe TRBD2 (5 bases). The J call could be wrong; TRBJ2-5 is a better fit for the DNA end. This CDR3 region has 13 residues. Germline V CDR1 and CDR2: MNHEY, SVGAGI. As DNA, the CDR3 is TGTGCCAGCAGCCGGGGTCACTCTGGGACCCAGTACTTC. This translates into CASSRGHSGTQYF.

This clonotype has a count of ten or more. The chain carries TRBV7-9 and TRBJ2-3; D gene uncertain. In germline, CDR1 is SEHNR, CDR2 FQNEAQ (reference sequence). CDR3 length equals 12 residues. V lost 6 bases to trimming and J lost 6 bases, with 10 bases between them. Here the CDR3 DNA reads TGTGCCAGCAGTGGAATGTCGGATACGCAGTATTTT. It codes for CASSGMSDTQYF.

This clonotype was seen more than once but under ten times. This chain links TRBV2 with TRBJ1-2; D is perhaps TRBD1 (5 bases). The ends were cut back, 4 bases at V and 6 bases at J, with 15 bases in the middle. This CDR3 comprises 14 residues. CDR1 and CDR2 from the germline V gene are SNHLY and FYNNEI. CDR3 sequence reads: CASSGGSAAHGYTF. DNA for the CDR3: TGTGCCAGCAGTGGGGGGTCGGCAGCTCATGGCTACACCTTC.